The rows below give T cell receptor beta chains drawn from one sample of a study of identical twins. MiXCR was run by TCRdb on the 5' RACE reads, yielding one entry per CDR3 protein. The data hold roughly 1.6 million distinct CDR3 sequences, with 32% observed a single time. The material sequenced was cord blood. These receptor sequences come from a newborn girl in good health. The CDR3 runs from the conserved cysteine through the conserved F or W. The D gene is left open where the match is weak. The size of a clone is reported for some rows only, either as once, few or many, or as a class for expanded clones.

size | D | J | V | CDR3 | DNA
- | - | TRBJ2-3 | TRBV20-1 | CSARDRSWDTQYF | TGCAGTGCTAGAGATCGGTCTTGGGATACGCAGTATTTT
few | TRBD2 | TRBJ2-5 | TRBV3-1 | CASSQDYGTSGWKGTQYF | TGTGCCAGCAGCCAAGATTACGGGACTAGCGGGTGGAAGGGGACCCAGTACTTC
- | TRBD1 | TRBJ1-4 | TRBV29-1 | CSVSTGTGSEKLFF | TGCAGCGTTTCAACCGGGACAGGGAGTGAAAAACTGTTTTTT
- | TRBD1 | TRBJ2-2 | TRBV20-1 | CSARVQGANTGELFF | TGCAGTGCTAGAGTACAGGGGGCGAACACCGGGGAGCTGTTTTTT
- | - | TRBJ1-1 | TRBV24-1 | CATSDKGNTEAFF | TGTGCCACCAGTGATAAGGGGAACACTGAAGCTTTCTTT
few | - | TRBJ2-1 | TRBV27 | CASSLYPRTTYNEQFF | TGTGCCAGCAGTTTATACCCCAGGACCACCTACAATGAGCAGTTCTTC
- | TRBD2 | TRBJ2-1 | TRBV5-1 | CASSLDRALAGLNEQFF | TGCGCCAGCAGCTTGGACAGGGCTCTAGCGGGCCTCAATGAGCAGTTCTTC
- | - | TRBJ1-2 | TRBV4-1 | CASSQDRGILYGYTF | TGCGCCAGCAGCCAAGATCGGGGTATCCTATATGGCTACACCTTC
- | TRBD2 | TRBJ2-1 | TRBV7-9 | CPSSTTGTSNEQFF | TGTCCCAGCAGCACCACCGGGACTAGCAATGAGCAGTTCTTC
- | - | TRBJ2-1 | TRBV5-4 | CASSFGGEGVYNEQFF | TGTGCCAGCAGCTTTGGAGGGGAGGGGGTTTACAATGAGCAGTTCTTC
- | - | TRBJ2-7 | TRBV21-1 | CASSKASSSDYEQYF | TGTGCCAGCAGCAAAGCTTCTAGCTCGGACTACGAGCAGTACTTC
few | TRBD2 | TRBJ2-3 | TRBV7-2 | CASSSFFAGAGDTQYF | TGTGCCAGCAGCTCTTTTTTCGCGGGAGCGGGAGATACGCAGTATTTT
- | - | TRBJ2-1 | TRBV6-1 | CASRLGANEQFF | TGTGCCAGCCGACTAGGGGCCAATGAGCAGTTCTTC
few | TRBD2 | TRBJ2-2 | TRBV5-1 | CASSLGTSGYTGELFF | TGCGCCAGCAGCTTGGGGACTAGCGGTTACACCGGGGAGCTGTTTTTT
- | - | TRBJ1-5 | TRBV6-1 | CASSEGEAGGIRQPQHF | TGTGCCAGCAGTGAAGGAGAGGCGGGGGGAATTCGTCAGCCCCAGCATTTT
- | - | TRBJ2-2 | TRBV28 | CASSIRYINTGELFF | TGTGCCAGCAGTATCCGATACATTAACACCGGGGAGCTGTTTTTT
few | TRBD1 | TRBJ1-4 | TRBV25-1 | CASSDGQGTLMYEKLFF | TGTGCCAGCAGTGATGGACAGGGGACCCTTATGTATGAAAAACTGTTTTTT
- | - | TRBJ2-7 | TRBV28 | CASNRPPGEQYF | TGTGCCAGCAATCGCCCTCCGGGCGAGCAGTACTTC
- | - | TRBJ2-1 | TRBV20-1 | CSALGLYNEQFF | TGCAGTGCCCTGGGCCTTTACAATGAGCAGTTCTTC
- | TRBD1 | TRBJ2-2 | TRBV7-8 | CASNLESRPSRGLGNTGELFF | TGTGCCAGCAACTTAGAGTCTCGTCCCTCCAGGGGGCTTGGGAACACCGGGGAGCTGTTTTTT
- | TRBD2 | TRBJ2-5 | TRBV5-1 | CASSPVGTTSGTYEQYF | TGCGCCAGCAGCCCGGTGGGGACGACTAGCGGGACTTATGAGCAGTACTTC
few | - | TRBJ2-3 | TRBV9 | CASSRSRDTQYF | TGTGCCAGCAGCCGGAGTAGAGATACGCAGTATTTT
few | TRBD1 | TRBJ1-2 | TRBV20-1 | CSARNQGANYGYTF | TGCAGTGCTAGAAATCAGGGGGCTAACTATGGCTACACCTTC
few | TRBD2 | TRBJ2-3 | TRBV5-6 | CASSVFGTRGTDTQYF | TGTGCCAGCAGCGTGTTCGGGACTAGGGGCACAGATACGCAGTATTTT
many | - | TRBJ2-3 | TRBV5-4 | CASSSAADTQYF | TGTGCCAGTTCCTCCGCAGCAGATACGCAGTATTTT
- | - | TRBJ1-1 | TRBV5-1 | CASTAGPSNTEAFF | TGCGCCAGCACCGCCGGGCCCTCGAACACTGAAGCTTTCTTT
few | - | TRBJ2-4 | TRBV6-5 | CASSYSMFSAPSAKNIQYF | TGTGCCAGCAGTTACTCGATGTTTTCCGCTCCGTCGGCCAAAAACATTCAGTACTTC
- | - | TRBJ2-7 | TRBV10-3 | CASSKAGGEQYF | TGTGCCAGCAGTAAAGCCGGGGGCGAGCAGTACTTC
- | TRBD1 | TRBJ2-4 | TRBV20-1 | CSAGGTGKNIQYF | TGCAGTGCTGGAGGGACAGGCAAAAACATTCAGTACTTC
few | - | TRBJ2-4 | TRBV10-3 | CAISDPGRETIQYF | TGTGCCATCAGTGACCCGGGACGCGAGACCATTCAGTACTTC
few | - | TRBJ2-7 | TRBV20-1 | CSARRDSSSYEQYF | TGCAGTGCAAGACGGGATTCGAGCTCCTACGAGCAGTACTTC
- | - | TRBJ2-7 | TRBV7-9 | CASSPRGTAYYEQYF | TGTGCCAGCAGCCCCCGGGGGACAGCATACTACGAGCAGTACTTC
- | TRBD1 | TRBJ2-7 | TRBV27 | CASSSPLRDRYNEQYF | TGTGCCAGCAGTTCACCCCTCCGGGACAGGTACAATGAGCAGTACTTC
many | - | TRBJ1-2 | TRBV6-5 | CASSYRGKANYGYTF | TGTGCCAGCAGTTATCGAGGGAAAGCTAACTATGGCTACACCTTC
- | - | TRBJ1-6 | TRBV5-4 | CASSSDRNNSPLHF | TGTGCCAGCAGCTCCGACAGGAATAATTCACCCCTCCACTTT